Shown below are 15 T cell receptor beta chains from a single sample sequenced in a study of metastatic and nonmetastatic thyroid tumors. TCRdb re-clonotyped the PCR reads through MiXCR. The sample holds about 24,000 clones; roughly 24% are singletons and the top ten take around 19%. Patients were all untreated before their thyroid surgery. The sequenced sample consisted of blood. These receptors all stem from a male donor with papillary thyroid cancer or a benign thyroid nodule (not recorded which). Some clones in this sample may be carry-over from other donors' samples.

The sample holds a few counts of this clone. At one of its ends the junction is not consistent with the germline gene, which may arise from a read error. The chain joins TRBV5-1 to TRBJ2-7, with 9 bases that match TRBD2. In germline, CDR1 is SGHRS, CDR2 YFSETQ. The CDR3 loop spans 17 amino acids. The CDR3 nucleotides are TGCGCCAGCAGATTGGGGCTAGCGGGACTGGCGACCTACGAGCAGTACTTC. Amino acids: CASRLGLAGLATYEQYF.

The count of this clone is one. This chain joins TRBV20-1 and TRBJ2-7; perhaps TRBD1 as D (6 bases). The DNA end is more similar to TRBJ2-1, so the J call may be wrong. Germline V CDR1 and CDR2: DFQATT, SNEGSKA (reference sequence). This CDR3 has 14 residues. The CDR3 bases are TGCAGTGCTCCCCCTCAGGGGCAGGCCCTGATGCAGTTCTTC. This gives the protein CSAPPQGQALMQFF.

This clone was counted at least ten times. The rearrangement uses TRBV2 and TRBJ2-4, with D perhaps matching TRBD1 (5 bases). Germline V gives CDR1 SNHLY, CDR2 FYNNEI. CDR3 length: 11 amino acids. The ends were cut back, 7 bases at V and 9 bases at J, with 10 bases in the middle. The CDR3 reads CASKGSGIQYF. The DNA for the CDR3 is TGTGCCAGCAAGGGGTCGGGCATTCAGTACTTC.

The table lists this clone with many counts. The chain is built from TRBV5-1 and TRBJ1-4, with D possibly being TRBD1 (6 bases). Germline V gene lookup returns CDR1 SGHRS and CDR2 YFSETQ. Trimming removed 7 bases from V and 6 bases from J, with 16 bases in between. This CDR3 spans 14 amino acids. Written as DNA, the CDR3 is TGCGCCAGCGCCCCACAGGGCGTGGATGAAAAACTGTTTTTT. Residues: CASAPQGVDEKLFF.

This clone was seen ten or more times. This chain connects TRBV6-5 to TRBJ2-5; D ambiguous. The germline V and J ends were trimmed by 2 bases and 6 bases, with 10 bases remaining between them. The V gene's germline CDR1 is MNHEY and CDR2 SVGAGI. This CDR3 is 13 amino acids long. The CDR3 DNA is TGTGCCAGCAGTTACCCGCGTTTAAAGACCCAGTACTTC. Its translation: CASSYPRLKTQYF.

This clone was seen many times. This chain uses TRBV5-1 with TRBJ2-6; the D call may be TRBD1 or TRBD2 (5 bases each). Between the trimmed V and J ends, which lost 4 bases and 0 bases, there was a span of 5 bases. Per the germline V gene, CDR1 is SGHRS and CDR2 is YFSETQ. This CDR3 region has 14 residues. The CDR3 is CASSGGSGANVLTF. For the CDR3, the DNA is TGCGCCAGCAGCGGGGGCTCTGGGGCCAACGTCCTGACTTTC.

In this sample, this clone turned up a few times. A read error may be the cause here, since a much bigger clone is one base away. Other DNA sequences in this specimen translate into the identical CDR3. The rearrangement joins TRBV9 to TRBJ2-1, with TRBD2 matching over 9 bases. The CDR3 length is 13 residues. From germline, CDR1 is SGDLS and CDR2 YYNGEE. V was clipped by 8 bases and J by 8 bases; unmatched bases: 8. The CDR3 nucleotides read TGTGCCAGTTCGGGACTAGCTGACTATGAGCAGTTCTTC. It is translated as CASSGLADYEQFF.

This clone showed up many times. The chain recombines TRBV14 with TRBJ2-7; TRBD2 might be the D (6 bases). Per germline, CDR1 SGHDN and CDR2 FVKESK. Trimming took 1 base from V and 7 from J, leaving 17 bases between them. There are 15 residues in the CDR3. CDR3 region: CASSQGGGTRREQYF. The CDR3 nucleotides are TGTGCCAGCAGCCAAGGCGGCGGGACCAGGCGGGAGCAGTACTTC. Combining the CDR3 with reference TRBV14 and TRBJ2-7 gives the whole variable domain EAGVTQFPSHSVIEKGQTVTLRCDPISGHDNLYWYRRVMGKEIKFLLHFVKESKQDESGMPNNRFLAERTGGTYSTLKVQPAELEDSGVYFCASSQGGGTRREQYFGPGTRLTVT.

This clone was recorded at least ten times. A read error may account for a junction end that differs from germline. Other DNA sequences in the sample encode the same CDR3. V usage is TRBV20-1 and J usage is TRBJ2-3; TRBD2 aligns across 9 bases. The CDR3 is made up of 15 amino acids. Germline V gene lookup returns CDR1 DFQATT and CDR2 SNEGSKA (reference sequence). CDR3 protein: CSARDPSGASDTQYF. In nucleotides, the CDR3 is TGCAGTGCCAGAGATCCTAGCGGGGCCTCAGATACGCAGTATTTT.

Concerning this clone: At one boundary the junction diverges from the germline segment, which might be a read error. CDR3 amino acids: CASSEKKRTSYEQYF. CDR3 sequence (DNA): TGTGCCAGCAGTGAAAAAAAGCGTACCTCCTACGAACAGTACTTC. The V call is TRBV6-1, the J call TRBJ2-7, with D uncertain. The V gene's germline CDR1 is MNHNS and CDR2 SASEGT. The CDR3 sequence is 15 residues long.

This clone was recorded at least ten times. The chain combines TRBV4-1 with TRBJ2-3, with 11 bases that match TRBD1. CDR3 size: 16 residues. Germline trimming cut 4 bases from V and 4 bases from J; bases unmatched to any gene: 7. Per germline, CDR1 MGHRA and CDR2 YSYEKL. The CDR3 here is CASSRDRGASSDTQYF. Written as DNA, the CDR3 is TGCGCCAGCAGCCGGGACAGGGGGGCGAGTTCAGATACGCAGTATTTT.

Only a few counts were recorded for this clone. The chain couples TRBV9 to TRBJ2-3; a weak D match, TRBD2 (5 bases). Germline lookup yields CDR1 SGDLS and CDR2 YYNGEE. CDR3 length: 15 residues. V was trimmed by 1 base and J by 3 bases, leaving 12 bases between them. CDR3 in DNA: TGTGCCAGCAGCGTAATCTGGACTCCTACAGATACGCAGTATTTT. This codes for CASSVIWTPTDTQYF.

This clone was detected ten times or more. The germline gene is not matched at one end of the junction; a read error may be the cause. The chain is built from TRBV7-8 and TRBJ1-5; D remains ambiguous. CDR3 length: 15 amino acids. The germline V gene encodes CDR1 SGHVS and CDR2 FQNEAQ. The CDR3 bases are TGTGCCAGCAGCTTAGCTAACACCTACAATCGGCCCCAGCATTTT. The encoded protein is CASSLANTYNRPQHF.

This clone was found many times. The chain joins TRBV10-3 to TRBJ2-2; 7 bases are shared with TRBD1. CDR3 length: 15 residues. With 10 bases clipped from V and 6 bases from J, the junction kept 14 bases outside the gene matches. Germline V lookup: CDR1 ENHRY, CDR2 SYGVKD. CDR3 sequence (DNA): TGTGCCACCATGGTCAACATCCAGGGGGCCGGGGAGCTGTTTTTT. Protein product: CATMVNIQGAGELFF.

This clone is classed as medium-sized. The chain is built from TRBV19 and TRBJ2-7; the D gene is possibly TRBD2 (6 bases). Germline V CDR1 and CDR2: LNHDA, SQIVND (reference sequence). The V end was cut by 7 bases, the J end by 0 bases, with 16 bases between. This CDR3 region has 15 residues. In nucleotides, the CDR3 is TGTGCCAGTAATCCCGGGGACGGGAGCTCCTACGAGCAGTACTTC. This gives the protein CASNPGDGSSYEQYF. Complete variable domain (other parts from reference TRBV19 and TRBJ2-7): DGGITQSPKYLFRKEGQNVTLSCEQNLNHDAMYWYRQDPGQGLRLIYYSQIVNDFQKGDIAEGYSVSREKKESFPLTVTSAQKNPTAFYLCASNPGDGSSYEQYFGPGTRLTVT.